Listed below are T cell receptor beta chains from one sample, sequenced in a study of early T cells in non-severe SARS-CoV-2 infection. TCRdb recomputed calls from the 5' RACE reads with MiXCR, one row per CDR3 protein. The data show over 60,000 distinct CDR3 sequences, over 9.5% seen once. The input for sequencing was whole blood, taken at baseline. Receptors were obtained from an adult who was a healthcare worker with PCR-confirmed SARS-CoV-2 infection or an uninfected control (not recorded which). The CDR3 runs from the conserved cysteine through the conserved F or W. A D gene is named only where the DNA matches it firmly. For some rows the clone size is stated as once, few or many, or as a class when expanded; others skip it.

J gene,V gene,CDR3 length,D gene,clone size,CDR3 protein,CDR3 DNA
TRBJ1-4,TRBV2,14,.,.,CASSVTRANEKLFF,TGTGCCAGCAGTGTAACAAGGGCTAATGAAAAACTGTTTTTT
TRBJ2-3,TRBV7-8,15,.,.,CASSLVGDSTDTQYF,TGTGCCAGCAGCTTAGTGGGGGACTCCACAGATACGCAGTATTTT
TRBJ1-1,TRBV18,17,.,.,CASSPLEQGMGNTEAFF,TGTGCCAGCTCACCACTAGAACAGGGAATGGGGAACACTGAAGCTTTCTTT
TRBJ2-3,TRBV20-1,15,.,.,CSARDLLGFTDTQYF,TGCAGTGCTAGAGATTTACTAGGGTTCACAGATACGCAGTATTTT
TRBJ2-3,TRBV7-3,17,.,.,CASSLGLSGAGTDTQYF,TGTGCCAGCAGCTTAGGACTTTCGGGGGCCGGCACAGATACGCAGTATTTT
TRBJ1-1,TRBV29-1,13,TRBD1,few,CSVGQGDATEAFF,TGCAGCGTAGGACAGGGGGACGCCACTGAAGCTTTCTTT
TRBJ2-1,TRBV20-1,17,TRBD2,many,CSAPRLTSGGDFNEQFF,TGCAGTGCTCCACGCCTGACTAGCGGGGGGGATTTTAATGAGCAGTTCTTC
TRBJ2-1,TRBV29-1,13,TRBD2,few,CSVRDSGLGEQFF,TGCAGCGTTAGAGACAGTGGACTAGGTGAGCAGTTCTTC
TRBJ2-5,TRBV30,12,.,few,CAWRGAQETQYF,TGTGCCTGGAGAGGTGCGCAAGAGACCCAGTACTTC
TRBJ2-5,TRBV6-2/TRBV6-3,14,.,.,CASSYRAAGSTQYF,TGTGCCAGCAGTTACAGAGCAGCTGGATCGACCCAGTACTTC
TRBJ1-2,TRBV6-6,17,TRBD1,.,CASKTPGQGGDRESYTF,TGTGCCAGCAAGACGCCGGGACAGGGGGGAGACCGTGAGAGCTACACCTTC
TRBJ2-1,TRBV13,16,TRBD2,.,CASSLGLAGAYNEQFF,TGTGCCAGCAGCTTAGGGCTAGCGGGGGCCTACAATGAGCAGTTCTTC
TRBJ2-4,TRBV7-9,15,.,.,CASSARGADDNIQYF,TGTGCCAGCAGCGCCAGGGGCGCGGATGATAACATTCAGTACTTC
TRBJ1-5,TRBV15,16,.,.,CATSKQLPTGIRPQHF,TGTGCCACCAGCAAACAACTACCTACAGGGATCCGACCCCAGCATTTT
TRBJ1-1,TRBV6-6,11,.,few,CASSWNTEAFF,TGTGCCAGCAGTTGGAACACTGAAGCTTTCTTT
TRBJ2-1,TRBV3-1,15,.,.,CASSQGLAGSGEQFF,TGTGCCAGCAGCCAAGGGCTAGCCGGGTCTGGCGAGCAGTTCTTC
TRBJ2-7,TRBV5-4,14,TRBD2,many,CASSRRGGAYEQYF,TGTGCCAGCAGCCGTCGGGGGGGGGCATACGAGCAGTACTTC
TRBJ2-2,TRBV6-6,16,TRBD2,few,CASSYGLAGLEGELFF,TGTGCCAGCAGTTACGGTTTAGCGGGACTGGAGGGGGAGCTGTTTTTT
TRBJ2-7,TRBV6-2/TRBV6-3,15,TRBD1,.,CASSRDRGDLGEQYF,TGTGCCAGCAGTCGGGACAGGGGGGACCTTGGCGAGCAGTACTTC
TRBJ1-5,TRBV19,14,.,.,CASSIAGYIQPQHF,TGTGCCAGTAGTATAGCAGGGTATATTCAGCCCCAGCATTTT